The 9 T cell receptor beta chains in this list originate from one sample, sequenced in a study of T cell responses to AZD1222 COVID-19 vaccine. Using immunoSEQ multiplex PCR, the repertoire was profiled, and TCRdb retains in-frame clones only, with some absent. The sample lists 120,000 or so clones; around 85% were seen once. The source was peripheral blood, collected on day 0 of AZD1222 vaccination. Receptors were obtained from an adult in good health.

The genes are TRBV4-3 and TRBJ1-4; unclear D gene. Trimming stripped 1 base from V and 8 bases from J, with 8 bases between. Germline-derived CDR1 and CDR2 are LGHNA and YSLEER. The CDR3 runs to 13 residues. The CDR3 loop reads CASSQGLSEKLFF. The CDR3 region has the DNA TGCGCCAGCAGCCAAGGCCTATCAGAAAAACTGTTTTTT.

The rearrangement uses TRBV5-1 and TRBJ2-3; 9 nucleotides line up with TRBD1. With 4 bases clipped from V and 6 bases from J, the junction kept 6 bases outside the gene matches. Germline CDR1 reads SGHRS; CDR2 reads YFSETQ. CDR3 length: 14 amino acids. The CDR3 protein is CASSPGTGWDTQYF. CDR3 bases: TGCGCCAGCAGCCCCGGGACAGGGTGGGATACGCAGTATTTT.

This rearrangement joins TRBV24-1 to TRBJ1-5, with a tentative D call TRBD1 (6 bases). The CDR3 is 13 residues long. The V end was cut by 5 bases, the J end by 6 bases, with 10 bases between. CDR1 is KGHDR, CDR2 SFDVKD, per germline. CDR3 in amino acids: CATSGGGFQPQHF. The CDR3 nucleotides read TGTGCCACCAGTGGGGGGGGCTTTCAGCCCCAGCATTTT.

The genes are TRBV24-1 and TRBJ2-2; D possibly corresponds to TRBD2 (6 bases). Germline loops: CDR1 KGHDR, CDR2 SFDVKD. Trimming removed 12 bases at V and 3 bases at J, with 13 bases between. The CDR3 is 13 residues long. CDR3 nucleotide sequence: TGTGCCGCGTCGGGGGTGTACACCGGGGAGCTGTTTTTT. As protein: CAASGVYTGELFF.

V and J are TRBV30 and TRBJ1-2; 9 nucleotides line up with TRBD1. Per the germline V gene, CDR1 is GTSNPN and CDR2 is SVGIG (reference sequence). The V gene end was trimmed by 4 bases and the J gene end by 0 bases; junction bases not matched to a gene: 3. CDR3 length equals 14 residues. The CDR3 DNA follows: TGTGCCTGGACCCGACAGGGGGCTAACTATGGCTACACCTTC. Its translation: CAWTRQGANYGYTF.

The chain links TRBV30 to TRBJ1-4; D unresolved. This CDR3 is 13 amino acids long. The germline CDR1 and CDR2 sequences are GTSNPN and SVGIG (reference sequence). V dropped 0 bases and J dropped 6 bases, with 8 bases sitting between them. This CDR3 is CAWSVSYDEKLFF. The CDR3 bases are TGTGCCTGGAGTGTATCGTATGATGAAAAACTGTTTTTT.

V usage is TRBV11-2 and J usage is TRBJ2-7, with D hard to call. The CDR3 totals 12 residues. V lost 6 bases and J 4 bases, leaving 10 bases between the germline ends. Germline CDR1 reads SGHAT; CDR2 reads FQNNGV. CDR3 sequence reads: CASRTLKYEQYF. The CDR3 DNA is TGTGCCAGCAGGACCCTCAAGTACGAGCAGTACTTC.

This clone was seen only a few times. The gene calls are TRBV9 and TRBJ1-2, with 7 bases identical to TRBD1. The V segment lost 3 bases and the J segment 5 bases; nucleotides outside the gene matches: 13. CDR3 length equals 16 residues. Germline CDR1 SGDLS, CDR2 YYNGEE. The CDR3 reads CASSAAPDRANYGYTF. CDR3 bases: TGTGCCAGCAGCGCAGCACCCGACAGGGCCAATTATGGCTACACCTTC.

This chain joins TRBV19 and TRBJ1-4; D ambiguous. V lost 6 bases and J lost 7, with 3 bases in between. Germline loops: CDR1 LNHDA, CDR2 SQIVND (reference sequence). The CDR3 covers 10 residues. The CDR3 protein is CASRFEKLFF. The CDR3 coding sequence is TGTGCCAGTAGGTTTGAAAAACTGTTTTTT.